The 31 T cell receptor beta chains presented below share a single source sample, sequenced in a study of patients and donors after allogeneic stem cell transplantation. TCRdb processed the RT-PCR reads anew with MiXCR; each CDR3 protein has one entry. In the table there are more than 850,000 distinct CDR3 sequences, around 17% of which are singletons. The sample comprised blood, either unsorted or a sorted T cell fraction (not recorded which). These receptors were obtained from a human donor who was either an allogeneic HSCT recipient or a stem cell or donor lymphocyte infusion donor (not recorded which). It is not recorded whose cells these are; they may come from a transplant donor.

The V call is TRBV5-1, the J call TRBJ2-3; D is possibly TRBD1 (5 bases). Germline V gene lookup returns CDR1 SGHRS and CDR2 YFSETQ. Trimming removed 0 bases from V and 4 bases from J, with 12 bases in between. The CDR3 is 15 amino acids. The CDR3 bases are TGCGCCAGCAGCTTGGCCAATCCAGGGTCAGATACGCAGTATTTT. It yields the protein CASSLANPGSDTQYF.

J is TRBJ1-4 and V is TRBV25-1, with D unclear. CDR3 length: 15 residues. From germline, CDR1 is MGHDK and CDR2 SYGVNS. Trimming shortened V by 1 base and J by 4 bases, and 10 bases separated the two germline ends. Here the CDR3 reads CASSESTALNEKLFF. In DNA, the CDR3 is TGTGCCAGCAGTGAATCAACAGCTCTTAATGAAAAACTGTTTTTT.

The table lists this clonotype with many counts. The chain links TRBV13 to TRBJ1-2, with 8 bases identical to TRBD1. V was clipped by 5 bases and J by 7 bases; unmatched bases: 18. CDR3 length equals 17 residues. Germline values: CDR1 PRHDT, CDR2 FYEKMQ (reference sequence). CDR3 residues: CASSLDVSPGGAGGYTF. The CDR3, as DNA: TGTGCCAGCAGCCTAGACGTTTCTCCAGGGGGCGCGGGTGGCTACACCTTC. Full variable domain (missing parts from reference TRBV13 and TRBJ1-2): AAGVIQSPRHLIKEKRETATLKCYPIPRHDTVYWYQQGPGQDPQFLISFYEKMQSDKGSIPDRFSAQQFSDYHSELNMSSLELGDSALYFCASSLDVSPGGAGGYTFGSGTRLTVV.

This sequence joins TRBV7-8 and TRBJ2-7, with D unresolved. Germline CDR1 and CDR2: SGHVS and FQNEAQ. The CDR3 extends over 15 amino acids. V gave up 1 base and J gave up 2 bases, with 12 bases separating them. CDR3 protein: CASSLVERAPYEQYF. The CDR3 bases are TGTGCCAGCAGCTTAGTAGAGAGAGCACCCTACGAGCAGTACTTC.

V and J are TRBV5-4 and TRBJ1-1; no firm D call. Germline V gene lookup returns CDR1 SGHNT and CDR2 YYREEE (reference sequence). The CDR3 runs 15 residues. V lost 4 bases and J 2 bases, leaving 15 bases between the germline ends. The CDR3 is CASSPTLTRNTEAFF. As DNA, the CDR3 is TGTGCCAGCAGCCCCACCCTTACCAGAAACACTGAAGCTTTCTTT.

The table lists this clonotype with a few counts. The chain uses TRBV20-1 and TRBJ1-1; D is unresolved. The CDR3 runs to 14 residues. Germline-derived CDR1 and CDR2 are DFQATT and SNEGSKA (reference sequence). The V gene lost 1 base and the J gene lost 1 base, with 10 bases spanning the gap. The CDR3 loop reads CSARALPTNTEAFF. The CDR3 coding sequence is TGCAGTGCTAGAGCCCTCCCCACGAACACTGAAGCTTTCTTT.

The rearrangement links TRBV6-2 or TRBV6-3 to TRBJ1-2; TRBD1 is a possible D gene (6 bases). V lost 7 bases and J 8 bases, leaving 11 bases between the germline ends. CDR1 is MNHEY, CDR2 SVGEGT, per germline. The length of the CDR3 is 11 residues. CDR3 bases: TGTGCCAGCATGGGGGGCCCGGGCTACACCTTC. It codes for CASMGGPGYTF.

This clonotype was detected only a few times. The chain has TRBV7-8 and TRBJ2-7; no clear D. Trimming pared 5 bases from V and 3 bases from J, leaving 8 bases between. The CDR3 is 12 residues long. Germline V CDR1 and CDR2: SGHVS, FQNEAQ. CDR3 amino acids: CASSASVYEQYF. CDR3 coding DNA: TGTGCCAGCAGCGCATCGGTCTACGAGCAGTACTTC.

This clonotype occurred a few times. The rearrangement joins TRBV6-2 or TRBV6-3 to TRBJ2-3; D unclear. CDR1 and CDR2 from the germline V gene are MNHEY and SVGEGT. V was cut by 0 bases and J by 0 bases, with 7 bases left in between. This CDR3 has 15 residues. The CDR3 bases are TGTGCCAGCAGTTACTCGCTCGGTAGCACAGATACGCAGTATTTT. Its protein product is CASSYSLGSTDTQYF.

The chain links TRBV20-1 to TRBJ2-3, with TRBD1 as a possible D gene (6 bases). The CDR3 extends over 13 amino acids. Germline CDR1 DFQATT, CDR2 SNEGSKA (reference sequence). Trimming took 6 bases from V and 6 from J, leaving 16 bases between them. In DNA form, the CDR3 reads TGCAGTGCAGAAGGACAGCTTGGGGATACGCAGTATTTT. It yields the protein CSAEGQLGDTQYF.

This clonotype has a handful of counts. The rearrangement uses TRBV20-1 and TRBJ1-2; D not resolved. The CDR3 totals 13 residues. Per the germline V gene, CDR1 is DFQATT and CDR2 is SNEGSKA (reference sequence). V lost 2 bases, J lost 0 bases, and 7 bases lay in between. CDR3 DNA: TGCAGTGCTAGATCCTCATCTAACTATGGCTACACCTTC. Translation: CSARSSSNYGYTF.

This clonotype turned up a few times. The chain carries TRBV27 and TRBJ2-3; D gene unclear. V was pared by 5 bases and J by 6 bases, with 9 bases between. CDR1 and CDR2 (germline): MNHEY, SMNVEV (reference sequence). There are 12 residues in the CDR3. In nucleotides, the CDR3 is TGTGCCAGCAGTCCCTACGGGGATACGCAGTATTTT. Protein sequence: CASSPYGDTQYF.

This clonotype was observed many times. J is TRBJ1-1 and V is TRBV12-3 or TRBV12-4; perhaps TRBD1 as D (6 bases). The CDR3 runs 12 residues. V lost 6 bases and J 7 bases, leaving 12 bases between the germline ends. CDR3 sequence: CASSQGLGEAFF. CDR3 DNA: TGTGCCAGCAGCCAGGGGCTAGGTGAAGCTTTCTTT.

This clonotype appeared a few times. This chain joins TRBV10-3 and TRBJ2-1, with D tentatively TRBD2 (7 bases). The CDR3 loop spans 16 amino acids. Trimming left V 0 bases short and J 10 bases short, with 19 bases between. Germline V gene data show CDR1 as ENHRY and CDR2 as SYGVKD. The CDR3 bases are TGTGCCATCAGTGAGTCCCTAGCGGAGGGGGGGCAAGAGCAGTTCTTC. Amino acids: CAISESLAEGGQEQFF.

The chain combines TRBV6-2 or TRBV6-3 with TRBJ1-1; D uncertain. The CDR3 covers 17 residues. Germline V gene lookup returns CDR1 MNHEY and CDR2 SVGEGT. Trimming took 0 bases from V and 3 from J, leaving 17 bases between them. DNA for the CDR3: TGTGCCAGCAGTTACTCGATTAAGGAACCCTGGGACACTGAAGCTTTCTTT. Protein: CASSYSIKEPWDTEAFF.

In its sample, this clonotype was seen a few times. J is TRBJ1-1 and V is TRBV12-3 or TRBV12-4, with 8 bases identical to TRBD1. This CDR3 has 14 residues. Unmatched junction bases numbered 6, after V lost 5 bases and J lost 4 bases. The CDR3 region has the DNA TGTGCCAGCAGTCGAGGACAGGGAGCCACTGAAGCTTTCTTT. The encoded protein is CASSRGQGATEAFF.

The chain carries TRBV2 and TRBJ1-3; 9 bases are a match to TRBD1. Trimming cost V 3 bases and J 3 bases; bases outside gene matches: 3. There are 15 residues in the CDR3. Germline V gene sequence: CDR1 SNHLY, CDR2 FYNNEI. For the CDR3, the DNA is TGTGCCAGCAGTGAGAACAGGGGGCTTGGAAACACCATATATTTT. Its translation is CASSENRGLGNTIYF.

In this sample, this clonotype turned up a few times. The chain employs TRBV7-2 and TRBJ2-5; D unclear. The germline CDR1 and CDR2 sequences are SGHTA and FQGNSA. Trimming took 7 bases from V and 5 from J, leaving 20 bases between them. This CDR3 region has 15 residues. The CDR3 protein is CASNQNGQNRETQYF. CDR3 nucleotides: TGTGCCAGCAACCAAAACGGGCAGAACCGGGAGACCCAGTACTTC. The variable domain in full, with the rest retrieved from reference TRBV7-2 and TRBJ2-5, is GAGVSQSPSNKVTEKGKDVELRCDPISGHTALYWYRQSLGQGLEFLIYFQGNSAPDKSGLPSDRFSAERTGGSVSTLTIQRTQQEDSAVYLCASNQNGQNRETQYFGPGTRLLVL.

This clonotype has ten or more counts. V usage is TRBV4-1 and J usage is TRBJ1-6; D gene ambiguous. The CDR3 has 17 amino acids. Germline V gene sequence: CDR1 MGHRA, CDR2 YSYEKL. Trimming left V 0 bases short and J 2 bases short, with 11 bases between. The CDR3 nucleotides are TGCGCCAGCAGCCAAGATCGCAGGTTCCCCTATAATTCACCCCTCCACTTT. Translated: CASSQDRRFPYNSPLHF.

This clonotype occurred a few times. This chain uses TRBV12-3 or TRBV12-4 with TRBJ2-2; the D gene is possibly TRBD2 (5 bases). CDR3 length: 14 residues. V lost 6 bases and J lost 6, with 14 bases in between. CDR3 sequence (DNA): TGTGCCAGCAGCAAGCAACTAGTCGCCGGGGAGCTGTTTTTT. It is translated as CASSKQLVAGELFF.

The gene calls are TRBV4-2 and TRBJ1-5; D is undetermined. There are 16 residues in the CDR3. CDR1 LGHNA and CDR2 YNFKEQ come from the germline V gene. Between the trimmed V and J ends, which lost 1 base and 0 bases, there was a span of 10 bases. CDR3 coding DNA: TGTGCCAGCAGCCAAGTAGAAGGATATAGCAATCAGCCCCAGCATTTT. Protein sequence: CASSQVEGYSNQPQHF.

This clonotype turned up a few times. This chain links TRBV4-2 with TRBJ2-1; 9 nucleotides agree with TRBD2. V lost 3 bases, J lost 6 bases, and 9 bases stayed unmatched. This CDR3 contains 16 residues. Germline V gives CDR1 LGHNA, CDR2 YNFKEQ. This CDR3 reads CASSHSLAGETNEQFF. CDR3 coding DNA: TGTGCCAGCAGCCATTCCTTAGCGGGGGAAACCAATGAGCAGTTCTTC.

The sample holds a few counts of this clonotype. The chain couples TRBV12-3 or TRBV12-4 to TRBJ2-1; weak D call: TRBD2 (5 bases). Trimming removed 6 bases at V and 6 bases at J, with 15 bases between. This CDR3 spans 14 amino acids. Here the CDR3 reads CASSSDWRPNEQFF. The DNA of the CDR3 is TGTGCCAGCAGCAGCGACTGGAGGCCCAATGAGCAGTTCTTC.

This clonotype showed up just a few times. V is TRBV7-2 and J is TRBJ1-2; D is uncertain. The CDR3 contains 15 residues. V was clipped by 1 base and J by 2 bases, with 11 bases between them. CDR1 and CDR2 from the germline V gene are SGHTA and FQGNSA. CDR3 sequence reads: CASSLVGRPNYGYTF. Written as DNA, the CDR3 is TGTGCCAGCAGCTTAGTGGGCAGGCCCAACTATGGCTACACCTTC.

The chain uses TRBV3-1 and TRBJ1-2; D possibly corresponds to TRBD1 (6 bases). Germline V CDR1 and CDR2: LGHDT, YNNKEL (reference sequence). The CDR3 length is 15 residues. Trimming stripped 2 bases from V and 3 bases from J, with 13 bases between. This CDR3 reads CASSQPGQRYYGYTF. The CDR3, as DNA: TGTGCCAGCAGCCAACCGGGACAACGATACTATGGCTACACCTTC. The variable domain in full, with the rest retrieved from reference TRBV3-1 and TRBJ1-2, is DTAVSQTPKYLVTQMGNDKSIKCEQNLGHDTMYWYKQDSKKFLKIMFSYNNKELIINETVPNRFSPKSPDKAHLNLHINSLELGDSAVYFCASSQPGQRYYGYTFGSGTRLTVV.

The V gene is TRBV25-1, the J gene TRBJ1-2; 7 nucleotides align to TRBD1. The CDR3 runs to 13 residues. The germline V gene encodes CDR1 MGHDK and CDR2 SYGVNS. Germline trimming cut 8 bases from V and 4 bases from J; bases unmatched to any gene: 7. CDR3 bases: TGTGCCAGCCATACAGGGGACCGCTATGGCTACACCTTC. It yields the protein CASHTGDRYGYTF.

This chain connects TRBV5-1 to TRBJ2-1, with 7 bases aligning to TRBD2. The V gene end was trimmed by 3 bases and the J gene end by 6 bases; junction bases not matched to a gene: 6. The CDR3 has 14 residues. In germline, CDR1 is SGHRS, CDR2 YFSETQ. CDR3 in amino acids: CASSWERDRNEQFF. DNA of the CDR3: TGCGCCAGCAGCTGGGAGCGGGATCGCAATGAGCAGTTCTTC.

V usage is TRBV5-1 and J usage is TRBJ2-2; D is tentatively TRBD1 or TRBD2 (5 bases each). Germline CDR1 is SGHRS and CDR2 is YFSETQ. V was trimmed by 7 bases and J by 0 bases, leaving 10 bases between them. The CDR3 contains 14 residues. The CDR3 region is CASGGPTNTGELFF. For the CDR3, the DNA is TGCGCCAGCGGGGGACCCACGAACACCGGGGAGCTGTTTTTT.

This sequence joins TRBV15 and TRBJ2-5; D possibly corresponds to TRBD1 (5 bases). V dropped 1 base and J dropped 5 bases, with 11 bases sitting between them. This CDR3 comprises 14 residues. Germline CDR1 is LNHNV and CDR2 is YYDKDF (reference sequence). CDR3 coding DNA: TGTGCCACCAGCAGAGTCCCAGGGCAGGAGACCCAGTACTTC. Protein sequence: CATSRVPGQETQYF.

This clonotype has more than one count but fewer than ten. V and J are TRBV20-1 and TRBJ2-1; 10 bases are a match to TRBD1. After removal of 0 bases from V and 7 bases from J, the junction contained 9 bases not matched to a gene. The CDR3 extends over 16 amino acids. CDR1 and CDR2 (germline): DFQATT, SNEGSKA (reference sequence). CDR3 sequence reads: CSARDLSGTGANEQFF. The CDR3 nucleotides read TGCAGTGCTAGAGACTTATCCGGGACAGGGGCGAATGAGCAGTTCTTC.

The chain is built from TRBV7-9 and TRBJ2-7; D possibly uses TRBD1 or TRBD2 (5 bases each). The germline V gene has CDR1 SEHNR and CDR2 FQNEAQ (reference sequence). V lost 5 bases, J lost 6 bases, and 26 bases lay in between. This CDR3 is 17 amino acids long. CDR3 amino acids: CASSTPPGTGSGSEQYF. The CDR3 nucleotides are TGTGCCAGCAGCACCCCACCCGGGACCGGTTCTGGGAGCGAGCAGTACTTC.